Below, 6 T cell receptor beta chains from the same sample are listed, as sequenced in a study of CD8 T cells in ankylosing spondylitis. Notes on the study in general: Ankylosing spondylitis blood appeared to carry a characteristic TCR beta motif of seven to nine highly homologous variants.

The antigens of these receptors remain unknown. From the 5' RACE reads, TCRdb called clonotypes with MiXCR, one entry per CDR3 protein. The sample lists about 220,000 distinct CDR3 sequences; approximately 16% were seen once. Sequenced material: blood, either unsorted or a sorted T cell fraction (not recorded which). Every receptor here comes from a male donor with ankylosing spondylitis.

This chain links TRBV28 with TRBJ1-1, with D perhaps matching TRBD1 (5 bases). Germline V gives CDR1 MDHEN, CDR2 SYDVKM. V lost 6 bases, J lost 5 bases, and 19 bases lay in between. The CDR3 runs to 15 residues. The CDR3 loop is CASSRGTSWWTEAFF. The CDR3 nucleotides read TGTGCCAGCAGCCGGGGGACGTCATGGTGGACTGAAGCTTTCTTT. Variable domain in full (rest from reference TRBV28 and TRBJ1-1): DVKVTQSSRYLVKRTGEKVFLECVQDMDHENMFWYRQDPGLGLRLIYFSYDVKMKEKGDIPEGYSVSREKKERFSLILESASTNQTSMYLCASSRGTSWWTEAFFGQGTRLTVV.

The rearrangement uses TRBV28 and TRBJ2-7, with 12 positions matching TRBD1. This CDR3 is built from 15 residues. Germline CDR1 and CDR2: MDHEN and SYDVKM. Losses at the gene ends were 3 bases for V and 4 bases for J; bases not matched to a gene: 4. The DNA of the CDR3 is TGTGCCAGCAGTTTGGGACAGGGGGCCATGTACGAGCAGTACTTC. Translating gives CASSLGQGAMYEQYF.

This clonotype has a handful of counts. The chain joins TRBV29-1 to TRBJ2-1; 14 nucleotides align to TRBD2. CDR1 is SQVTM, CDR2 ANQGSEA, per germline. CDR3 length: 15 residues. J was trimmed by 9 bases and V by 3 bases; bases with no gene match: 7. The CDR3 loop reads CSVEGTSGSWREQFF. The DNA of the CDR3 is TGCAGCGTTGAGGGGACTAGCGGGAGCTGGCGTGAGCAGTTCTTC.

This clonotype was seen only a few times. This CDR3 is CAISEPRYTDTQYF. The CDR3 DNA sequence: TGTGCCATCAGTGAGCCCCGGTACACAGATACGCAGTATTTT. This rearrangement joins TRBV10-3 to TRBJ2-3; D remains ambiguous. CDR1 ENHRY and CDR2 SYGVKD come from the germline V gene. The length of the CDR3 is 14 residues. Trimming pared 2 bases from V and 2 bases from J, leaving 8 bases between.

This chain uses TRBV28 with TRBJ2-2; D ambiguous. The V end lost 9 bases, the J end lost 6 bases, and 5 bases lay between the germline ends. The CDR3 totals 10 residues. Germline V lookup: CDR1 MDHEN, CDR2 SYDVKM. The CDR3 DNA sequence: TGTGCCAGTCGGTCCGGGGAGCTGTTTTTT. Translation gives CASRSGELFF.

The DNA for the CDR3 is TGCAGCGCCCTTGGAACTTTAGACTCTGGGGCCAACGTCCTGACTTTC. This codes for CSALGTLDSGANVLTF. This chain links TRBV29-1 with TRBJ2-6; D unclear. This CDR3 is 16 amino acids long. CDR1 SQVTM and CDR2 ANQGSEA come from the germline V gene. The V end lost 7 bases, the J end lost 0 bases, and 16 bases lay between the germline ends.